Shown below are 11 T cell receptor beta chains from a single sample sequenced in a study of early T cells in non-severe SARS-CoV-2 infection. Each CDR3 protein is one row after TCRdb ran MiXCR on the 5' RACE reads. This table has roughly 30,000 distinct CDR3 sequences, 6% appearing once. The input for sequencing was whole blood, taken at baseline. These receptor sequences come from an adult who was a healthcare worker with PCR-confirmed SARS-CoV-2 infection or an uninfected control (not recorded which).

This clonotype has ten or more counts. J is TRBJ2-1 and V is TRBV2; D possibly matches TRBD1 or TRBD2 (5 bases each). This CDR3 region has 15 residues. V was clipped by 10 bases and J by 9 bases, with 25 bases between them. CDR1 is SNHLY and CDR2 is FYNNEI in the germline V gene. Written as DNA, the CDR3 is TGTGCCATCTCAAAGGGGACCCAGGCGAGGTTTGAGCAGTTCTTC. Amino acid sequence: CAISKGTQARFEQFF.

There are many counts of this clonotype. The chain uses TRBV2 and TRBJ1-2, with 9 bases lining up with TRBD1. Trimming at V came to 6 bases and at J to 8 bases, leaving 13 bases not matched to a gene. Germline CDR1 SNHLY, CDR2 FYNNEI. CDR3 length: 15 residues. The CDR3 nucleotides are TGTGCCAGCAGCCCACTACAGGGGGCGCAAGGAGGCTACACCTTC. This translates into CASSPLQGAQGGYTF.

The table lists this clonotype with many counts. The J gene is TRBJ1-5, the V gene TRBV5-1; weak D call: TRBD1 (5 bases). Trimming cost V 5 bases and J 5 bases, with 11 bases left between them. Per the germline V gene, CDR1 is SGHRS and CDR2 is YFSETQ. CDR3 length equals 13 residues. The CDR3 DNA is TGCGCCAGCAGGGGTGGGGACGATCAGCCCCAGCATTTT. The encoded protein is CASRGGDDQPQHF. The full variable domain, rest sourced from reference TRBV5-1 and TRBJ1-5, is KAGVTQTPRYLIKTRGQQVTLSCSPISGHRSVSWYQQTPGQGLQFLFEYFSETQRNKGNFPGRFSGRQFSNSRSEMNVSTLELGDSALYLCASRGGDDQPQHFGDGTRLSIL.

The chain couples TRBV3-1 to TRBJ2-7, with D possibly matching TRBD1 (6 bases). Trimming cost V 4 bases and J 7 bases, with 17 bases left between them. The CDR3 length is 14 residues. Per germline, CDR1 LGHDT and CDR2 YNNKEL (reference sequence). CDR3 in DNA: TGTGCCAGCAGCCGGGCCCCGGGACATCGGGAGCAGTACTTC. It translates to CASSRAPGHREQYF.

This clonotype has a count of ten or more. The chain joins TRBV7-6 to TRBJ1-1, with unresolved D. CDR1 is SGHVS and CDR2 is FNYEAQ in the germline V gene. This CDR3 is built from 14 residues. Deletions cut 0 bases from V and 1 base from J, with 6 bases between. The CDR3 DNA reads TGTGCCAGCAGCTTAGCAGGGTCGAACACTGAAGCTTTCTTT. Protein product: CASSLAGSNTEAFF.

This clonotype was counted at least ten times. The J gene is TRBJ2-7, the V gene TRBV27; 9 positions match TRBD1. The V gene's germline CDR1 is MNHEY and CDR2 SMNVEV (reference sequence). This CDR3 region has 16 residues. Trimming removed 1 base from V and 3 bases from J; junction bases left unmatched: 7. In DNA form, the CDR3 reads TGTGCCAGCAGTTTATACGGCGGGACAGGGTTCTACGAGCAGTACTTC. Translated, it gives CASSLYGGTGFYEQYF.

The genes are TRBV6-5 and TRBJ1-1; perhaps TRBD1 as D (6 bases). Germline assignment: CDR1 MNHEY and CDR2 SVGAGI. CDR3 length: 13 amino acids. Trimming stripped 4 bases from V and 10 bases from J, with 16 bases between. CDR3 residues: CASSSNEGGRAFF. CDR3 nucleotides: TGTGCCAGCAGTTCTAATGAGGGGGGGCGAGCTTTCTTT.

This clonotype was observed at least ten times. The rearrangement links TRBV20-1 to TRBJ2-1; possibly TRBD2 for D (6 bases). Trimming took 1 base from V and 0 from J, leaving 10 bases between them. The germline V gene encodes CDR1 DFQATT and CDR2 SNEGSKA (reference sequence). This CDR3 region has 15 residues. CDR3 in amino acids: CSARGPGSSYNEQFF. The CDR3 coding sequence is TGCAGTGCTAGAGGTCCCGGGAGCTCCTACAATGAGCAGTTCTTC.

This clonotype was counted ten times or more. The gene calls are TRBV4-3 and TRBJ2-7; TRBD2 aligns across 12 bases. The CDR3 sequence is 18 residues long. Germline CDR1 LGHNA, CDR2 YSLEER. V shed 0 bases and J 3 bases; nucleotides not matched to a gene: 9. The CDR3 loop is CASSQDLPLAGGLYEQYF. The DNA of the CDR3 is TGCGCCAGCAGCCAAGATTTACCCCTAGCGGGGGGGCTCTACGAGCAGTACTTC.

This clonotype has ten or more counts. The rearrangement joins TRBV7-3 to TRBJ2-7, with 8 bases lining up with TRBD2. This CDR3 has 15 residues. With 5 bases clipped from V and 1 base from J, the junction kept 7 bases outside the gene matches. Germline V gene data show CDR1 as SGHTA and CDR2 as FQGTGA. This CDR3 reads CASSLTSGASYEQYF. The CDR3 DNA is TGTGCCAGCAGCCTCACTAGCGGAGCTTCCTACGAGCAGTACTTC.

This clonotype was seen many times. This chain joins TRBV4-1 and TRBJ2-5; D remains ambiguous. V dropped 2 bases and J dropped 1 base, with 14 bases sitting between them. Germline assignment: CDR1 MGHRA and CDR2 YSYEKL. The CDR3 spans 16 residues. The DNA of the CDR3 is TGCGCCAGCAGCCAACGACCTAACAGAGTCCAAGAGACCCAGTACTTC. Protein: CASSQRPNRVQETQYF.